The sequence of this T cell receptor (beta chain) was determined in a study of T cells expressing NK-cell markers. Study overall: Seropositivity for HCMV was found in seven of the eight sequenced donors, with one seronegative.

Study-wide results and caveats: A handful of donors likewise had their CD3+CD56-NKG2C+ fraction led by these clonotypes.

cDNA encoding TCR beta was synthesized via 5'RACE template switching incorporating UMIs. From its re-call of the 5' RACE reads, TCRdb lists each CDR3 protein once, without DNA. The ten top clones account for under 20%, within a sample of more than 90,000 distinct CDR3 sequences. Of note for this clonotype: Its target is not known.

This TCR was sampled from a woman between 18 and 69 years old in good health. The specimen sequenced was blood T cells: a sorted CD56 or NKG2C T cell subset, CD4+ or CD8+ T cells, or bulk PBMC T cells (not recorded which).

The CDR3 sequence is CASSPGLAGSTDTQYF. The chain recombines TRBV5-4 with TRBJ2-3; TCRdb returns TRBD2, unconfirmable since there is no DNA. The germline V gene encodes CDR1 SGHNT and CDR2 YYREEE (reference sequence). CDR3 length: 16 residues.